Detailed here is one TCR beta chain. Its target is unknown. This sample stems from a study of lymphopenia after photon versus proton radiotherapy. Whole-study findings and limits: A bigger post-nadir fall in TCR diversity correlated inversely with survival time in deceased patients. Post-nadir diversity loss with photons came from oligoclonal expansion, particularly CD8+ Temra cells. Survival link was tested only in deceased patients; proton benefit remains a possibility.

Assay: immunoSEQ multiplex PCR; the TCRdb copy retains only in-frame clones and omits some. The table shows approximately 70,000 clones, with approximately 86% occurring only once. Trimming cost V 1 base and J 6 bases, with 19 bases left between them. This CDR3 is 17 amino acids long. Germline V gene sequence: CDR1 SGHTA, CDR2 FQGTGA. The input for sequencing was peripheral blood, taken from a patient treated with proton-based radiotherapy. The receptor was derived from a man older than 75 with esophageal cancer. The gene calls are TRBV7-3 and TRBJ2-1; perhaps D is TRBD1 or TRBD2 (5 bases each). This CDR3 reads CASSLKGRGGFGNEQFF. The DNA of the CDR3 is TGTGCCAGCAGCTTAAAAGGACGTGGGGGTTTCGGCAATGAGCAGTTCTTC.